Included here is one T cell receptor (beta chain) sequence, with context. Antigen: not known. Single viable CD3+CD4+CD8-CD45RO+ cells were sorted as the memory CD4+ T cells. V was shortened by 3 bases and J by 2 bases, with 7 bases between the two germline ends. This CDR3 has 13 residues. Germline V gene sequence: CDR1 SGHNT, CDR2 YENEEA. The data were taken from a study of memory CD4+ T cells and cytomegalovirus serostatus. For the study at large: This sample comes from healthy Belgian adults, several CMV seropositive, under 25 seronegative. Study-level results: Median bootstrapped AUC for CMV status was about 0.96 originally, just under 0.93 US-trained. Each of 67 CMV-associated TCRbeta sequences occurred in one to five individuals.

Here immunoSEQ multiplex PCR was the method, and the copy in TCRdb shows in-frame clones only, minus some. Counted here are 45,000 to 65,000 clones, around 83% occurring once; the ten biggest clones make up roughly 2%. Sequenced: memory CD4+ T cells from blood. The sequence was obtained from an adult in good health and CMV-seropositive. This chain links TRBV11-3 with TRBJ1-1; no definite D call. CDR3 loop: CASSLGANTEAFF. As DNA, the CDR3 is TGTGCCAGCAGCTTGGGAGCTAACACTGAAGCTTTCTTT.